The 11 T cell receptor beta chains in this list originate from one sample, sequenced in a study of cytomegalovirus exposure and HLA in healthy donors. The table came from immunoSEQ multiplex PCR; TCRdb's copy has only in-frame clones and leaves some out. In the table there are 110,000 or so clones, about 82% of which are singletons. Sequenced: PBMCs. Receptors were obtained from a man younger than 30 in good health and CMV-seronegative.

The V call is TRBV2, the J call TRBJ1-2; 7 bases map to TRBD1. The CDR3 has 15 residues. Germline-derived CDR1 and CDR2 are SNHLY and FYNNEI. Germline trimming cut 5 bases from V and 2 bases from J; bases unmatched to any gene: 8. CDR3: CASSKDRRGNYGYTF. DNA for the CDR3: TGTGCCAGCAGTAAGGACAGGCGAGGAAACTATGGCTACACCTTC.

This clone was detected only a few times. The chain combines TRBV5-6 with TRBJ2-7; a weak D match, TRBD2 (6 bases). With 2 bases removed from V and 2 bases from J, the gap between germline ends came to 8 bases. Germline CDR1 and CDR2: SGHDT and YYEEEE. This CDR3 is 13 amino acids long. CDR3 in amino acids: CASSFSGTYEQYF. CDR3 DNA: TGTGCCAGCAGCTTTAGCGGCACCTACGAGCAGTACTTC.

This clone was seen only once. The chain uses TRBV29-1 and TRBJ1-4; tentative D call: TRBD1 (6 bases). CDR1 and CDR2 (germline): SQVTM, ANQGSEA. V lost 4 bases to trimming and J lost 10 bases, with 16 bases between them. The CDR3 loop spans 13 amino acids. The CDR3 reads CSVGGPTMGKLFF. DNA of the CDR3: TGCAGCGTTGGGGGGCCTACCATGGGAAAACTGTTTTTT.

This clone has just one count. The chain has TRBV30 and TRBJ2-3; D might be TRBD2 (5 bases). V was trimmed by 2 bases and J by 0 bases, leaving 21 bases between them. This CDR3 is built from 18 residues. Germline CDR1 GTSNPN, CDR2 SVGIG (reference sequence). CDR3 DNA: TGTGCCTGGAGTCCCGGACTGGATTTCGTAACTAGCACAGATACGCAGTATTTT. Protein sequence: CAWSPGLDFVTSTDTQYF.

V usage is TRBV27 and J usage is TRBJ1-1; 10 bases fit TRBD1. There are 15 residues in the CDR3. Germline V gene sequence: CDR1 MNHEY, CDR2 SMNVEV (reference sequence). The V segment lost 6 bases and the J segment 0 bases; nucleotides outside the gene matches: 4. In DNA, the CDR3 is TGTGCCAGCAGGGGACAGGGGAGGGTGAACACTGAAGCTTTCTTT. It codes for CASRGQGRVNTEAFF.

The V gene is TRBV19, the J gene TRBJ2-7; 13 nucleotides match TRBD2. Germline values: CDR1 LNHDA, CDR2 SQIVND (reference sequence). The CDR3 has 13 residues. The J segment lost 10 bases and the V segment lost 7 bases, leaving 7 bases of the junction unmatched. The CDR3 sequence: CASTKTSGRPQYF. For the CDR3, the DNA is TGTGCCAGTACTAAGACTAGCGGGAGGCCCCAGTACTTC.

This sequence joins TRBV2 and TRBJ2-1, with no clear D. Trimming took off 6 bases at V and 6 bases at J, with 15 bases between the two ends. The CDR3 loop spans 14 amino acids. Germline lookup yields CDR1 SNHLY and CDR2 FYNNEI. The DNA of the CDR3 is TGTGCCAGCAGCCAGTATAAAGATCCCAATGAGCAGTTCTTC. Translated: CASSQYKDPNEQFF.

The genes are TRBV5-4 and TRBJ1-1, with D possibly being TRBD1 (5 bases). Deletions cut 0 bases from V and 1 base from J, with 10 bases between. CDR1 SGHNT and CDR2 YYREEE come from the germline V gene (reference sequence). This CDR3 region has 15 residues. CDR3 amino acids: CASSLGQGKNTEAFF. Written as DNA, the CDR3 is TGTGCCAGCAGCTTGGGCCAGGGCAAGAACACTGAAGCTTTCTTT. Supplemented by reference TRBV5-4 and TRBJ1-1, the full variable domain reads ETGVTQSPTHLIKTRGQQVTLRCSSQSGHNTVSWYQQALGQGPQFIFQYYREEENGRGNFPPRFSGLQFPNYSSELNVNALELDDSALYLCASSLGQGKNTEAFFGQGTRLTVV.

The J gene is TRBJ2-5, the V gene TRBV6-6, with 11 bases fitting TRBD2. Trimming at V came to 7 bases and at J to 0 bases, leaving 1 base not matched to a gene. Germline lookup yields CDR1 MNHNY and CDR2 SVGAGI (reference sequence). The CDR3 spans 14 residues. This CDR3 reads CASIAGGNQETQYF. The DNA of the CDR3 is TGTGCCAGCATAGCGGGGGGGAACCAAGAGACCCAGTACTTC.

The J gene is TRBJ1-5, the V gene TRBV21-1; the table's D call of TRBD1 was not tested on the DNA. TRBV21-1 is deemed a pseudogene. The CDR3 loop spans 14 amino acids. CDR3 protein: CASSKQDSNQPQHF. In DNA, the CDR3 is TGTGCCAGCAGCAAACAGGATAGCAATCAGCCCCAGCATTTT.

CDR3 sequence: CASSSWDRESYEQYF. CDR3 sequence (DNA): TGTGCCAGCAGCTCATGGGACAGGGAATCCTACGAGCAGTACTTC. The J gene is TRBJ2-7, the V gene TRBV7-9, with 9 positions matching TRBD1. The CDR3 consists of 15 residues. V gave up 4 bases and J gave up 1 base; unmatched junction bases: 5. Germline V CDR1 and CDR2: SEHNR, FQNEAQ (reference sequence).